One sample yielded the 25 T cell receptor beta chains listed below, sequenced in a study of CD8+CD57+ T cells in acquired aplastic anemia. Genomic DNA served as template for TCR beta VDJ and CDR3 profiling. TCRdb ran MiXCR on the reads and lists one entry per CDR3 protein. The sample has roughly 180,000 distinct CDR3 sequences, around 63% seen once. Only patients with CD8+CD57+ cell expansion on flow cytometry were chosen for sequencing. Input material: sorted CD4+, CD8+, or CD8+CD57+ T cells (not recorded which) from PBMCs. These receptors originate from a human donor with aplastic anemia.

This clonotype was seen many times. The CDR3 loop reads CASSLYGSYEQYF. The CDR3 bases are TGTGCCAGCAGTTTATACGGTTCCTACGAGCAGTACTTC. The V and J genes are TRBV12-3 or TRBV12-4 and TRBJ2-7; D unresolved. There are 13 residues in the CDR3. Trimming removed 2 bases at V and 1 base at J, with 6 bases between.

V usage is TRBV20-1 and J usage is TRBJ2-7; D is undetermined. V lost 3 bases, J lost 2 bases, and 11 bases lay in between. From germline, CDR1 is DFQATT and CDR2 SNEGSKA (reference sequence). The CDR3 loop spans 13 amino acids. CDR3 amino acids: CSASQDPTYEQYF. In DNA form, the CDR3 reads TGCAGTGCTAGCCAGGACCCCACCTACGAGCAGTACTTC.

In regard to this clonotype: This may be a read error: a much more frequent sequence differs by one nucleotide. V gene TRBV19 combines with J gene TRBJ1-5, with D uncertain. The CDR3 runs to 13 residues. Per germline, CDR1 LNHDA and CDR2 SQIVND (reference sequence). The CDR3 here is CASSIGYGQPQNF. The CDR3 nucleotides are TGTGCCAGTAGTATTGGGTATGGTCAGCCCCAGAATTTT.

The chain carries TRBV20-1 and TRBJ2-1; TRBD1 or TRBD2 may be the D gene (5 bases each). The CDR3 has 14 amino acids. CDR1 is DFQATT, CDR2 SNEGSKA, per germline (reference sequence). Deletions cut 7 bases from V and 1 base from J, with 14 bases between. The DNA for the CDR3 is TGCAGTGTAAGAGGGCAGGGTTCCTACAATGAGCAGTTCTTC. Protein: CSVRGQGSYNEQFF.

V is TRBV6-5 and J is TRBJ2-1; TRBD1 matches 10 bases. This CDR3 comprises 13 residues. V shed 5 bases, J shed 12 bases, and the junction held 7 bases outside the gene matches. Germline V lookup: CDR1 MNHEY, CDR2 SVGAGI. The CDR3 region is CASSGTGAPGQFF. Written as DNA, the CDR3 is TGTGCCAGCAGTGGGACAGGGGCCCCGGGGCAGTTCTTC.

The chain links TRBV19 to TRBJ2-1; possibly TRBD1 for D (5 bases). This CDR3 contains 14 residues. CDR1 and CDR2 (germline): LNHDA, SQIVND (reference sequence). V lost 5 bases to trimming and J lost 5 bases, with 13 bases between them. CDR3: CASSAQYRNNEQFF. The CDR3 DNA follows: TGTGCCAGTAGTGCTCAGTACAGGAACAATGAGCAGTTCTTC.

The chain recombines TRBV24-1 with TRBJ2-5; 7 bases agree with TRBD2. The CDR3 runs to 13 residues. The V and J ends lost 11 bases and 3 bases, in that order; junction bases with no gene match: 8. The V gene's germline CDR1 is KGHDR and CDR2 SFDVKD. The CDR3 region has the DNA TGTGCCATCAGATCTAGCGGAGAAGAGACCCAGTACTTC. This translates into CAIRSSGEETQYF.

The table lists this clonotype with many counts. This chain connects TRBV5-1 to TRBJ1-1, with D perhaps matching TRBD1 (6 bases). This CDR3 has 15 amino acids. The germline gives CDR1 SGHRS, CDR2 YFSETQ. Trimming took 4 bases from V and 1 from J, leaving 14 bases between them. The CDR3 DNA follows: TGCGCCAGCAGCGAAACAGGGAATCAGAACACTGAAGCTTTCTTT. This encodes CASSETGNQNTEAFF.

The chain couples TRBV2 to TRBJ2-7, with no clear D. The CDR3 consists of 12 residues. Trimming stripped 3 bases from V and 2 bases from J, with 5 bases between. Germline values: CDR1 SNHLY, CDR2 FYNNEI. The CDR3 region has the DNA TGTGCCAGCAGTGATGACACCTACGAGCAGTACTTC. Protein: CASSDDTYEQYF. The full variable domain, rest sourced from reference TRBV2 and TRBJ2-7, is EPEVTQTPSHQVTQMGQEVILRCVPISNHLYFYWYRQILGQKVEFLVSFYNNEISEKSEIFDDQFSVERPDGSNFTLKIRSTKLEDSAMYFCASSDDTYEQYFGPGTRLTVT.

This clonotype was seen repeatedly, ten times or more. This chain uses TRBV7-2 with TRBJ1-2, with D perhaps matching TRBD1 (5 bases). Germline lookup yields CDR1 SGHTA and CDR2 FQGNSA. The V gene lost 5 bases and the J gene lost 8 bases, with 12 bases spanning the gap. The CDR3 is 12 amino acids. The CDR3, as DNA: TGTGCCAGCAGCCCCTTCTGGGGGGGCTACACCTTC. It translates to CASSPFWGGYTF. The complete variable domain, with remaining parts taken from reference TRBV7-2 and TRBJ1-2, reads GAGVSQSPSNKVTEKGKDVELRCDPISGHTALYWYRQSLGQGLEFLIYFQGNSAPDKSGLPSDRFSAERTGGSVSTLTIQRTQQEDSAVYLCASSPFWGGYTFGSGTRLTVV.

The genes are TRBV2 and TRBJ1-1, with D tentatively TRBD1 (5 bases). The CDR3 spans 15 residues. Trimming took off 6 bases at V and 1 base at J, with 15 bases between the two ends. The germline gives CDR1 SNHLY, CDR2 FYNNEI. CDR3 nucleotide sequence: TGTGCCAGCAGGAATGCCGGGGCTCAGAACACTGAAGCTTTCTTT. This encodes CASRNAGAQNTEAFF.

This chain connects TRBV5-1 to TRBJ2-1; TRBD2 matches at 8 bases. Germline assignment: CDR1 SGHRS and CDR2 YFSETQ. There are 15 residues in the CDR3. J was trimmed by 9 bases and V by 0 bases; bases with no gene match: 8. The CDR3, as DNA: TGCGCCAGCAGCTTGGCGGCTAGCGGGTCCAGTGAGCAGTTCTTC. It specifies CASSLAASGSSEQFF.

This clonotype was counted many times. The V call is TRBV7-9, the J call TRBJ2-7, with TRBD1 matching over 8 bases. With V trimmed by 4 bases and J by 2 bases, 1 base remained unmatched. Germline lookup yields CDR1 SEHNR and CDR2 FQNEAQ (reference sequence). The CDR3 has 13 residues. CDR3 nucleotides: TGTGCCAGCAGCTCGACAGGGGCCTACGAGCAGTACTTC. Its translation is CASSSTGAYEQYF.

This rearrangement joins TRBV25-1 to TRBJ2-3, with 7 bases that match TRBD1. The CDR3 totals 14 residues. Germline CDR1 is MGHDK and CDR2 is SYGVNS. J was trimmed by 1 base and V by 9 bases; bases with no gene match: 7. The CDR3 DNA is TGTGCCAGTATAGGAACAGGGGGCACAGATACGCAGTATTTT. This encodes CASIGTGGTDTQYF.

The chain employs TRBV7-9 and TRBJ1-1; 7 bases agree with TRBD1. The V and J ends lost 7 bases and 12 bases, in that order; junction bases with no gene match: 11. The CDR3 covers 12 residues. Germline CDR1 is SEHNR and CDR2 is FQNEAQ (reference sequence). CDR3 nucleotide sequence: TGTGCCAGCACCCCCCCGGACAGGAGATCTTTCTTT. Encoded protein: CASTPPDRRSFF.

In regard to this clonotype: At one of its ends the junction is not consistent with the germline gene, which may arise from a read error. The chain employs TRBV15 and TRBJ1-2, with D perhaps matching TRBD1 (5 bases). Germline V gene lookup returns CDR1 LNHNV and CDR2 YYDKDF (reference sequence). The CDR3 is 15 amino acids. The CDR3 here is CATSREGGSNYGYAF. The CDR3 DNA reads as TGTGCCACCAGCAGAGAGGGGGGTAGTAACTATGGCTACGCCTTC.

Points on this clonotype: The CDR3 does not end in the conserved phenylalanine or tryptophan, so this is likely a read error. The V call is TRBV19, the J call TRBJ2-2; the D gene is possibly TRBD2 (6 bases). Between the trimmed V and J ends, which lost 3 bases and 0 bases, there was a span of 8 bases. The CDR3 is 15 residues long. Germline V gene lookup returns CDR1 LNHDA and CDR2 SQIVND (reference sequence). The CDR3, as DNA: TGTGCCAGTAGTATGGAGGGGACGAACACCGGGGAGCTGTTTTCT. Encoded protein: CASSMEGTNTGELFS.

In its sample, this clonotype was seen a few times. V and J are TRBV7-6 and TRBJ1-6, with D maybe TRBD1 (5 bases). The CDR3 runs to 14 residues. V dropped 0 bases and J dropped 10 bases, with 10 bases sitting between them. Germline CDR1 SGHVS, CDR2 FNYEAQ. DNA for the CDR3: TGTGCCAGCAGCTTAGCGTACGGGGGATCACCCCTCCACTTT. Translated, it gives CASSLAYGGSPLHF.

This clonotype was found once. This chain uses TRBV2 with TRBJ2-3; TRBD1 agrees at 9 bases. This CDR3 is 12 amino acids long. The germline CDR1 and CDR2 sequences are SNHLY and FYNNEI. Losses at the gene ends were 9 bases for V and 6 bases for J; bases not matched to a gene: 4. This chain's CDR3 is CARGQGLDTQYF. The CDR3 nucleotides are TGTGCCAGGGGACAGGGACTTGATACGCAGTATTTT.

This chain uses TRBV20-1 with TRBJ2-7; 9 bases agree with TRBD1. Per germline, CDR1 DFQATT and CDR2 SNEGSKA (reference sequence). The CDR3 has 13 amino acids. After removal of 5 bases from V and 0 bases from J, the junction contained 2 bases not matched to a gene. The CDR3 here is CSADRGSSYEQYF. The CDR3, as DNA: TGCAGTGCTGACAGGGGGAGCTCCTACGAGCAGTACTTC.

The V and J genes are TRBV7-3 and TRBJ2-1; no clear D gene. CDR3 length: 15 residues. V lost 1 base to trimming and J lost 3 bases, with 10 bases between them. Germline loops: CDR1 SGHTA, CDR2 FQGTGA. The CDR3 region is CASSLRRSGYNEQFF. As DNA, the CDR3 is TGTGCCAGCAGCTTAAGGCGGAGTGGCTACAATGAGCAGTTCTTC.

The sample holds a few counts of this clonotype. V gene TRBV24-1 combines with J gene TRBJ2-1; D could derive from TRBD1 or TRBD2 (5 bases each). V was cut by 9 bases and J by 7 bases, with 18 bases left in between. The CDR3 is 14 amino acids. From germline, CDR1 is KGHDR and CDR2 SFDVKD. CDR3 loop: CATGPGGTGNEQFF. For the CDR3, the DNA is TGTGCCACCGGACCTGGTGGGACCGGTAATGAGCAGTTCTTC.

CDR3 in amino acids: CASSQPAGVDEQYF. In nucleotides, the CDR3 is TGCGCCAGCAGCCAACCAGCGGGGGTAGACGAGCAGTACTTC. The chain joins TRBV4-1 to TRBJ2-7, with TRBD2 matching 8 bases. CDR1 is MGHRA and CDR2 is YSYEKL in the germline V gene. The V and J ends lost 2 bases and 5 bases, in that order; junction bases with no gene match: 5. The CDR3 loop spans 14 amino acids.

This clonotype was detected only a few times. V is TRBV7-2 and J is TRBJ1-5; D not resolved. From germline, CDR1 is SGHTA and CDR2 FQGNSA. V was clipped by 5 bases and J by 6 bases, with 11 bases between them. There are 13 residues in the CDR3. The CDR3 bases are TGTGCCAGCAGCAACGACATAGGTCAGCCCCAGCATTTT. It yields the protein CASSNDIGQPQHF.

This clonotype showed up many times. The V and J genes are TRBV19 and TRBJ1-4; a possible D gene is TRBD1 (6 bases). V shed 5 bases and J shed 2 bases, with 12 bases lying between them. The CDR3 is 15 residues long. Germline lookup yields CDR1 LNHDA and CDR2 SQIVND (reference sequence). As DNA, the CDR3 is TGTGCCAGTAGTTGGACAGCCCGGACTAATGAAAAACTGTTTTTT. It encodes CASSWTARTNEKLFF.